These T cell receptor beta chains were read from a single sample in a study of siplizumab effects on memory and regulatory T cells. The table came from immunoSEQ multiplex PCR; TCRdb's copy has only in-frame clones and leaves some out. The sample has about 50,000 clones, approximately 97% seen once; the top ten hold approximately 0.99%. Material for sequencing was naive CD8+ T cells sorted from blood. The receptors stem from a human donor in good health. Both conserved end residues are part of each CDR3. The order of the fields is J gene, V gene, CDR3 length, D gene, clone size, CDR3 protein, CDR3 DNA. The D gene is left open where the match is weak. Clone size is not always given. Where it is, it says once, few, many or a class for expanded clones.

J: TRBJ2-7
V: TRBV7-8
length: 16
D: TRBD2
size: NA
CDR3: CASSKTSGRAVPEQYF
DNA: TGTGCCAGCAGCAAGACTAGCGGGAGGGCCGTCCCCGAGCAGTACTTC

J: TRBJ1-1
V: TRBV30
length: 13
D: NA
size: NA
CDR3: CAWVQGGDTEAFF
DNA: TGTGCCTGGGTGCAGGGCGGAGACACTGAAGCTTTCTTT

J: TRBJ2-3
V: TRBV7-6
length: 18
D: TRBD2
size: NA
CDR3: CASSLEISGGTSTDTQYF
DNA: TGTGCCAGCAGCTTAGAGATTAGCGGGGGGACTAGCACAGATACGCAGTATTTT

J: TRBJ2-3
V: TRBV7-9
length: 15
D: NA
size: NA
CDR3: CASTGPGPAADTQYF
DNA: TGTGCCAGCACCGGTCCGGGCCCAGCGGCAGATACGCAGTATTTT

J: TRBJ2-5
V: TRBV27
length: 14
D: NA
size: NA
CDR3: CASAKQGKRETQYF
DNA: TGTGCCAGCGCCAAACAGGGTAAAAGGGAGACCCAGTACTTC

J: TRBJ2-7
V: TRBV29-1
length: 15
D: TRBD2
size: NA
CDR3: CSVEGTSGASYEQYF
DNA: TGCAGCGTTGAAGGGACTAGCGGGGCCTCCTACGAGCAGTACTTC

J: TRBJ2-7
V: TRBV4-2
length: 16
D: TRBD2
size: NA
CDR3: CASSQDWTSGSDEQYF
DNA: TGTGCCAGCAGCCAAGATTGGACTAGCGGGAGTGACGAGCAGTACTTC

J: TRBJ1-5
V: TRBV30
length: 15
D: NA
size: NA
CDR3: CAWSRGQYSNQPQHF
DNA: TGTGCCTGGAGTCGGGGGCAGTATAGCAATCAGCCCCAGCATTTT

J: TRBJ2-7
V: TRBV29-1
length: 14
D: NA
size: NA
CDR3: CSVAYQGRANEQYF
DNA: TGCAGCGTCGCATACCAGGGCAGGGCAAACGAGCAGTACTTC

J: TRBJ1-1
V: TRBV19
length: 12
D: NA
size: few
CDR3: CASSMGTPEAFF
DNA: TGTGCCAGTAGCATGGGAACCCCTGAAGCTTTCTTT

J: TRBJ2-1
V: TRBV7-9
length: 18
D: TRBD2
size: NA
CDR3: CASTPRTSGKKNSNEQFF
DNA: TGTGCCAGCACCCCGAGGACTAGCGGGAAAAAGAACAGCAATGAGCAGTTCTTC

J: TRBJ2-5
V: TRBV7-3
length: 15
D: TRBD1
size: NA
CDR3: CASSLGTGLAETQYF
DNA: TGTGCCAGCAGCTTAGGGACAGGGCTTGCAGAGACCCAGTACTTC

J: TRBJ2-2
V: TRBV28
length: 16
D: TRBD1
size: NA
CDR3: CASSLRGLTITGELFF
DNA: TGTGCCAGCAGTTTAAGGGGGCTTACTATCACCGGGGAGCTGTTTTTT

J: TRBJ2-7
V: TRBV9
length: 11
D: NA
size: NA
CDR3: CASSATGKLNF
DNA: TGTGCCAGCAGCGCCACAGGCAAATTGAACTTC

J: TRBJ1-3
V: TRBV15
length: 17
D: NA
size: NA
CDR3: CATSSLDSVKTGNTIYF
DNA: TGTGCCACCAGCAGTTTAGACAGTGTTAAAACTGGAAACACCATATATTTT

J: TRBJ2-7
V: TRBV6-5
length: 13
D: NA
size: NA
CDR3: CASSYTIRGLQYF
DNA: TGTGCCAGCAGTTACACAATCAGGGGTCTGCAGTACTTC

J: TRBJ2-7
V: TRBV6-5
length: 13
D: NA
size: NA
CDR3: CASSPSESYEQYF
DNA: TGTGCCAGCAGTCCTAGTGAGAGCTACGAGCAGTACTTC

J: TRBJ2-1
V: TRBV27
length: 15
D: NA
size: once
CDR3: CASMAGRDSYNEQFF
DNA: TGTGCCAGCATGGCGGGACGCGACTCCTACAATGAGCAGTTCTTC